These 15 T cell receptor beta chains were sequenced from one sample in a study of cytotoxic CD8 clonotypes in ibrutinib-treated CLL. The repertoire was sequenced with immunoSEQ multiplex PCR; TCRdb's copy has only in-frame clones and lacks some. The repertoire holds roughly 200,000 clones, about 75% seen once, with approximately 6% in the top ten. Sequencing was performed on PBMCs, taken after 12 months of ibrutinib treatment. The receptors derive from a human donor with chronic lymphocytic leukemia.

V usage is TRBV7-2 and J usage is TRBJ2-1; TRBD2 agrees at 12 bases. The germline CDR1 and CDR2 sequences are SGHTA and FQGNSA. This CDR3 is 16 amino acids long. Trimming cost V 2 bases and J 15 bases; bases outside gene matches: 14. The CDR3 nucleotides are TGTGCCAGCAGCTTAAGAGGCGCTAGCGGGAGGGCCACCCGGTTCTTC. Its translation is CASSLRGASGRATRFF. Supplemented by reference TRBV7-2 and TRBJ2-1, the full variable domain reads GAGVSQSPSNKVTEKGKDVELRCDPISGHTALYWYRQSLGQGLEFLIYFQGNSAPDKSGLPSDRFSAERTGGSVSTLTIQRTQQEDSAVYLCASSLRGASGRATRFFGPGTRLTVL.

The chain couples TRBV11-1 to TRBJ2-3, with a weak D call TRBD2 (5 bases). The germline V gene encodes CDR1 SGHAT and CDR2 FQDESV (reference sequence). This CDR3 spans 15 amino acids. The V end lost 5 bases, the J end lost 2 bases, and 14 bases lay between the germline ends. The CDR3 DNA is TGTGCCAGCAGCCCCACGGGAAGGAACACAGATACGCAGTATTTT. Residues: CASSPTGRNTDTQYF.

The chain recombines TRBV6-5 with TRBJ1-5; D may be TRBD1 (6 bases). With 2 bases removed from V and 3 bases from J, the gap between germline ends came to 8 bases. There are 14 residues in the CDR3. Germline lookup yields CDR1 MNHEY and CDR2 SVGAGI. CDR3 sequence (DNA): TGTGCCAGCAGTTACGCAGGGGTCAATCAGCCCCAGCATTTT. This codes for CASSYAGVNQPQHF.

The V call is TRBV29-1, the J call TRBJ2-7; D possibly corresponds to TRBD2 (6 bases). The V and J ends lost 7 bases and 0 bases respectively, with 19 bases between them. Germline V gene sequence: CDR1 SQVTM, CDR2 ANQGSEA. CDR3 size: 15 residues. CDR3 residues: CSGLDFGGTSYEQYF. In DNA, the CDR3 is TGCAGCGGCCTGGACTTTGGAGGGACCTCCTACGAGCAGTACTTC.

The J gene is TRBJ2-1, the V gene TRBV2, with 14 bases lining up with TRBD2. Per the germline V gene, CDR1 is SNHLY and CDR2 is FYNNEI. This CDR3 spans 15 amino acids. Trimming took 10 bases from V and 8 from J; bases not matched to a gene: 10. The CDR3: CATGRLAGGPDEQFF. The CDR3 nucleotides are TGTGCCACCGGACGACTAGCGGGAGGGCCAGATGAGCAGTTCTTC. The full variable domain, completed using reference TRBV2 and TRBJ2-1, is EPEVTQTPSHQVTQMGQEVILRCVPISNHLYFYWYRQILGQKVEFLVSFYNNEISEKSEIFDDQFSVERPDGSNFTLKIRSTKLEDSAMYFCATGRLAGGPDEQFFGPGTRLTVL.

The chain has TRBV9 and TRBJ2-2, with a possible D match to TRBD2 (6 bases). With 3 bases removed from V and 2 bases from J, the gap between germline ends came to 8 bases. Germline CDR1 reads SGDLS; CDR2 reads YYNGEE. The CDR3 has 14 residues. The CDR3 sequence is CASSEGLNTGELFF. The DNA of the CDR3 is TGTGCCAGCAGCGAAGGACTAAACACCGGGGAGCTGTTTTTT.

This clone turned up a few times. This chain links TRBV9 with TRBJ2-1; D might be TRBD2 (6 bases). Germline CDR1 and CDR2: SGDLS and YYNGEE. The V gene lost 4 bases and the J gene lost 9 bases, with 20 bases spanning the gap. CDR3 length: 15 amino acids. CDR3 coding DNA: TGTGCCAGCAGCTCCGCGTCGGGAGTACGGCTTGAGCAGTTCTTC. Its protein is CASSSASGVRLEQFF. Using reference TRBV9 and TRBJ2-1 for the parts outside the CDR3, the full variable domain is DSGVTQTPKHLITATGQRVTLRCSPRSGDLSVYWYQQSLDQGLQFLIQYYNGEERAKGNILERFSAQQFPDLHSELNLSSLELGDSALYFCASSSASGVRLEQFFGPGTRLTVL.

This clone was seen just once. The J gene is TRBJ2-7, the V gene TRBV5-6; 8 bases map to TRBD2. The V segment lost 0 bases and the J segment 11 bases; nucleotides outside the gene matches: 7. Germline V lookup: CDR1 SGHDT, CDR2 YYEEEE. CDR3 length: 13 amino acids. The CDR3 DNA is TGTGCCAGCAGCTTGGTGGTAGCGGGAATGGAGTACTTC. Protein sequence: CASSLVVAGMEYF.

This sequence joins TRBV19 and TRBJ2-7; 10 bases line up with TRBD2. Germline V lookup: CDR1 LNHDA, CDR2 SQIVND (reference sequence). This CDR3 contains 16 residues. V trimming: 1 base; J trimming: 2 bases; junction bases outside the gene matches: 5. The CDR3 DNA sequence: TGTGCCAGTAGTATAGCACTAGCGGGGACCGCCTACGAGCAGTACTTC. It translates to CASSIALAGTAYEQYF.

CDR3 nucleotides: TGTGCCAGCAGCTTAGGACTAGTTTACGAGCAGTACTTC. Protein: CASSLGLVYEQYF. The chain employs TRBV7-9 and TRBJ2-7; D might be TRBD2 (6 bases). The CDR3 covers 13 residues. Per the germline V gene, CDR1 is SEHNR and CDR2 is FQNEAQ (reference sequence). Between the trimmed V and J ends, which lost 1 base and 4 bases, there was a span of 8 bases.

This clone was detected only once. This chain uses TRBV29-1 with TRBJ2-7; possibly TRBD1 or TRBD2 for D (5 bases each). CDR1 SQVTM and CDR2 ANQGSEA come from the germline V gene. The length of the CDR3 is 12 residues. V gave up 4 bases and J gave up 0 bases, with 7 bases separating them. The CDR3 region is CSVAGSSYEQYF. The CDR3 region has the DNA TGCAGCGTTGCAGGGAGCTCCTACGAGCAGTACTTC.

This rearrangement joins TRBV2 to TRBJ1-5; D might be TRBD1 (6 bases). This CDR3 region has 15 residues. Per germline, CDR1 SNHLY and CDR2 FYNNEI. V was pared by 6 bases and J by 6 bases, with 18 bases between. The CDR3: CASSHSQGGIQPQHF. The CDR3, as DNA: TGTGCCAGCAGCCATTCACAGGGAGGGATTCAGCCCCAGCATTTT.

In its sample, this clone was seen a few times. The CDR3 region is CAWSKHDSNYGYTF. The CDR3 bases are TGTGCCTGGAGTAAACACGATTCTAACTATGGCTACACCTTC. The V call is TRBV30, the J call TRBJ1-2; no reliable D call. The CDR3 covers 14 residues. The germline V gene has CDR1 GTSNPN and CDR2 SVGIG (reference sequence). V dropped 2 bases and J dropped 0 bases, with 10 bases sitting between them.

The J gene is TRBJ2-1, the V gene TRBV29-1, with D possibly matching TRBD1 (5 bases). Trimming removed 3 bases from V and 5 bases from J, with 14 bases in between. The CDR3 has 14 residues. Germline V gives CDR1 SQVTM, CDR2 ANQGSEA. The CDR3 sequence: CSVDGQGIDNEQFF. The DNA for the CDR3 is TGCAGCGTTGATGGGCAGGGCATCGACAATGAGCAGTTCTTC.

This chain joins TRBV7-2 and TRBJ2-5; D is unresolved. CDR1 and CDR2 from the germline V gene are SGHTA and FQGNSA. Trimming stripped 1 base from V and 4 bases from J, with 7 bases between. The CDR3 is 13 amino acids. In nucleotides, the CDR3 is TGTGCCAGCAGCTTAGTTTACCGAGAGACCCAGTACTTC. Amino acids: CASSLVYRETQYF.